A selection of T cell receptor beta chains follows, all from one sample in a study of T cell responses to AZD1222 COVID-19 vaccine. Profiling relied on immunoSEQ multiplex PCR, and the TCRdb table lists in-frame clones only, not all of them. Of over 130,000 clones listed, roughly 94% are singletons. This sample comprised peripheral blood, obtained on day 0 of AZD1222 vaccination. These receptors were obtained from an adult in good health. Each CDR3 is given without its conserved first and last residue. The D gene is left open where the match is weak.

D gene,V gene,CDR3 protein
-,TRBV20-1,SASASLWETQY
-,TRBV6-4,ASSAQGTGEQY
TRBD1,TRBV28,ASSSPWTGWGYNEQF
-,TRBV28,ASRSSPNTGELF
-,TRBV5-1,ASSGTANTGELF
-,TRBV10-3,AISRTARYGYT
-,TRBV5-1,ASSLRGATYNEQF
-,TRBV2,ASRQAANVLT
TRBD1,TRBV19,ASSTYRRGHSNQPQH
-,TRBV21-1,ASSPRLEDRNTEAF
-,TRBV29-1,SVENREEFYGGPEETQY
-,TRBV7-9,ASGTQYGYT
-,TRBV29-1,SARRGENTEAF
-,TRBV7-2,ASSPYLVRGDGYT
TRBD2,TRBV6-1,ASSEAGAGGPSDTQY
-,TRBV27,ASSFLGAYGYT
-,TRBV20-1,SASSSRGGVYGYT
TRBD2,TRBV6-5,ASQLAGGGAQY
TRBD1,TRBV3-1/TRBV3-2,ASTDLEGARGYT
TRBD2,TRBV6-5,ASRPQREVWVEQF
-,TRBV27,ASSPLDLQLNYGYT
-,TRBV27,ASSLRRGNTEAF
-,TRBV15,ATSPIGGYGYT
-,TRBV5-8,ASSLSRVIFRSVVDTQY
-,TRBV6-5,ASRVPSGNTIY
-,TRBV19,ASSGQFLAKNIQY
-,TRBV18,ASSPLQGNQPQH
-,TRBV10-3,AISESRRYGYT
-,TRBV28,ASALPGVQETQY
-,TRBV7-2,ASSQDHSQPQH
-,TRBV11-1,ASSLRNGYNSPLH
TRBD1,TRBV29-1,SVEGLRDSVVYGYT
TRBD1,TRBV19,ASSTLDRAWEGYT
-,TRBV24-1,ATSDTGGARLHNEQF
TRBD2,TRBV3-1/TRBV3-2,ASSQGTSGQETQY
-,TRBV12-3/TRBV12-4,ASSYRSPDYT
-,TRBV5-6,ASSESSDTQY
TRBD1,TRBV3-1/TRBV3-2,ASSPRDPGQGGYT
-,TRBV4-1,ASSLWSTGRGGSPLH
TRBD1,TRBV4-1,ASSVTRTTGVNEQF
-,TRBV25-1,ASSELSFYGYT
-,TRBV18,ASSYGEPYGNTIY
TRBD2,TRBV6-4,ATLVLAGGRDEQF
-,TRBV9,ASSVLGGIQNTEAF
TRBD2,TRBV3-1/TRBV3-2,ASSQVASGEETQY
TRBD1,TRBV5-1,ASSPYVLGQGKSQGNTEAF
TRBD1,TRBV3-1/TRBV3-2,ASSPHRGAGTEAF
-,TRBV28,ASKEGGNYGYT
TRBD2,TRBV7-9,ASSLVGLAGVDTQY
-,TRBV15,ATSGPHRGLIYSGANVLT
-,TRBV19,ASRTVGTVNQPQH
TRBD1,TRBV28,ASSLARGPQPQH
-,TRBV6-5,ASRTGQGDIQY
TRBD1,TRBV7-2,ASSTGRGRVTEAF
-,TRBV16,ASSPSGGLKYGYT
TRBD1,TRBV19,ASRPGQGVTRGNTIY
TRBD1,TRBV5-6,ASSFRGAYSPLH
TRBD2,TRBV19,ASTARTSDEAKNIQY
-,TRBV6-2/TRBV6-3,ASSLLRGAGELF
-,TRBV6-5,ASRLGQGLYGYT